Listed here is a single T cell receptor beta chain. Its antigen is undetermined. TCRdb ran MiXCR on the reads and lists one entry per CDR3 protein. The table lists 650,000 to 850,000 distinct CDR3 sequences, about 28% of them singletons. These data belong to a study of T cell repertoires in cytomegalovirus infection. Losses at the gene ends were 4 bases for V and 5 bases for J; bases not matched to a gene: 8. The CDR3 loop spans 16 amino acids. Germline V gene sequence: CDR1 MGHRA, CDR2 YSYEKL. This chain links TRBV4-1 with TRBJ1-1; 12 nucleotides agree with TRBD1. The sample in question was cultured CD8+ T cells from PBMCs, obtained from culture after CMV antigen stimulation. The source of this sequence is a human donor in good health (CMV status not recorded). Some clones in this sample may be carry-over from other donors' samples. The CDR3 DNA follows: TGCGCCAGCAGCCCAGCGGGACAGGGGGCGCCGACTGAAGCTTTCTTT. Translation gives CASSPAGQGAPTEAFF.